Listed below are T cell receptor beta chains from one sample, sequenced in a study of blood T cell repertoires in COVID-19. The table came from immunoSEQ multiplex PCR; TCRdb's copy has only in-frame clones and leaves some out. Found here are fewer than 45,000 clones, around 84% of them singletons; the top ten hold roughly an eighth. The sequencing sample was made of peripheral blood. The receptors derive from a human donor in a cohort sampled during active COVID-19. Each CDR3 is given with its conserved first and last residue. A D gene is named only where the DNA matches it firmly. The size entry is marked missing in some rows and otherwise reads once, few, many or a size class.

. TRBJ1-5 TRBD1 TRBV4-1 17 TGCGCCAGCAGCCAGGAAGCTCCGGGACAGGTCAATCAGCCCCAGCATTTT CASSQEAPGQVNQPQHF
. TRBJ1-2 TRBD1 TRBV5-1 15 TGCGCCAGCAGCCCAGCGACAGGGGGCGCGGGTGGCTACACCTTC CASSPATGGAGGYTF
. TRBJ2-5 . TRBV7-3 15 TGTGCCAGCAGCCCCTCCGGGGGGCCCCGGGAGACCCAGTACTTC CASSPSGGPRETQYF
. TRBJ1-6 . TRBV5-1 16 TGCGCCAGCAGCTTCTCGGGGGGAGGATATAATTCACCCCTCCACTTT CASSFSGGGYNSPLHF
. TRBJ1-6 . TRBV27 18 TGTGCCAGCAGTTTATCCCGGTTAGCGGGACACTATAATTCACCCCTCCACTTT CASSLSRLAGHYNSPLHF
. TRBJ1-5 . TRBV10-2 13 TGCGCCAGCACAAGACAGAGGAATCAGCCCCAGCATTTT CASTRQRNQPQHF
. TRBJ2-3 TRBD2 TRBV7-3 15 TGTGCCAGCAGCTTGACTAGCGGGGTTGTAGATACGCAGTATTTT CASSLTSGVVDTQYF
. TRBJ2-3 . TRBV7-9 12 TGTGCCAGCAGCCCATCAGACGGAGCGCAGTATTTT CASSPSDGAQYF
. TRBJ1-2 TRBD1 TRBV5-6 15 TGTGCCAGCATCCTCTCAGGGGGCCCTAACTATGGCTACACCTTC CASILSGGPNYGYTF
. TRBJ2-3 . TRBV3-1/TRBV3-2 13 TGTGCCAGCAGCCCCTCCCCCGAGGATACGCAGTATTTT CASSPSPEDTQYF
once TRBJ2-2 TRBD2 TRBV5-1 15 TGCGCCAGCAGCGAGACTAGCGGGGACACCGGGGAGCTGTTTTTT CASSETSGDTGELFF